This entry features one TCR beta chain sequence. Its antigen is not identified. This sample is drawn from a study of vaccination and CD4 T cells after COVID-19. Study-level background: Following dose two, a median about 72 days (range 14 to 241) passed before post-vaccine samples were taken.

Regarding treatment: roughly ten-day PBMC culture with coronavirus spike peptide pools or control peptides (ViraFEST assay). Half of the medium was exchanged for fresh IL-2 medium, first on day 3 and then on day 7. After less than 13 days of culture, CD4+ T cells were negatively selected. Cultured CD4+ T-cell DNA underwent Oncomine TCR Beta short-read sequencing. One entry per CDR3 protein, called by TCRdb with MiXCR from the PCR reads. The sample lists approximately 11,000 distinct CDR3 sequences, about two fifths occurring once. Germline CDR1 and CDR2: SGHTA and FQGNSA. The CDR3 contains 14 residues. The ends were cut back, 4 bases at V and 1 base at J, with 8 bases in the middle.

This material consisted of CD4+ T cells from blood, cultured in vitro, taken after SARS-CoV-2 vaccination. The chain carries TRBV7-2 and TRBJ1-5; D perhaps matches TRBD1 (6 bases). The sequence came from a human donor who had recovered from COVID-19. CDR3 protein: CASSSGQSNQPQHF. For the CDR3, the DNA is TGTGCCAGCAGCTCAGGACAGAGCAATCAGCCCCAGCATTTT.